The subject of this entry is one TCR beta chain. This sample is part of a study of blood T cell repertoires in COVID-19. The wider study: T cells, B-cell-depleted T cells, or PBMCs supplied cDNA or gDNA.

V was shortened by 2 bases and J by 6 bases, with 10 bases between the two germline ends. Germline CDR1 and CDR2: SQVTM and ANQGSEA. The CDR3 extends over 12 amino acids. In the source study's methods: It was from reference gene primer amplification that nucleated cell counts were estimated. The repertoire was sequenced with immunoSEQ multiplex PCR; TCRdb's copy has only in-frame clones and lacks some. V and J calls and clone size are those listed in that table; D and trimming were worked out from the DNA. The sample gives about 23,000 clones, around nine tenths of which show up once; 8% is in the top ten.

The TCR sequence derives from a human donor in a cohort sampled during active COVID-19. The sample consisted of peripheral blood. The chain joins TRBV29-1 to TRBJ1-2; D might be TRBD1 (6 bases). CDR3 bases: TGCAGCGTTGAAAGGACAGTCAATGGCTACACCTTC. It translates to CSVERTVNGYTF.